Following are 32 T cell receptor beta chains from one sample sequenced in a study of regulatory T cells in long-lasting Graves disease. Building of the TCR beta libraries involved iRepertoire HTBI primers and Arm-PCR of CDR3 regions. TCRdb passed the multiplex PCR reads through MiXCR, listing each CDR3 protein once. The sample lists approximately 270,000 distinct CDR3 sequences, under 20% occurring once. The time point here: newly diagnosed GD, antithyroid drugs for less than 3 months. Scientists built the TCR library using RNA that was extracted from PBMCs. This same sample was also taken into another study, of T cells in Graves' hyperthyroidism and ophthalmopathy.

This specimen was peripheral blood mononuclear cells (PBMCs), taken at new diagnosis, from a patient treated with antithyroid drugs. These receptors were taken from a woman aged 25 to 39 with Graves disease.

J is TRBJ2-1 and V is TRBV5-1; TRBD2 matches 8 bases. Germline V CDR1 and CDR2: SGHRS, YFSETQ. The trim removed 4 bases at V and 6 bases at J, leaving 12 bases unmatched. The CDR3 sequence is 16 residues long. This CDR3 is CASSPREGGRGNEQFF. CDR3 nucleotide sequence: TGCGCCAGCAGCCCACGGGAGGGCGGGAGAGGCAATGAGCAGTTCTTC.

In this sample, this clonotype turned up many times. This chain joins TRBV20-1 and TRBJ2-7; tentatively, D is TRBD2 (6 bases). The CDR3 length is 13 residues. Germline-derived CDR1 and CDR2 are DFQATT and SNEGSKA (reference sequence). V dropped 6 bases and J dropped 2 bases, with 14 bases sitting between them. The CDR3 DNA reads as TGCAGTGCCCGGAAGTGGGGGGCCTACGAGCAGTACTTC. The encoded protein is CSARKWGAYEQYF.

This clonotype has a count of ten or more. The V and J genes are TRBV19 and TRBJ1-3, with D possibly TRBD1 on 5 matching bases. V was cut by 7 bases and J by 1 base, with 14 bases left in between. Germline V gives CDR1 LNHDA, CDR2 SQIVND (reference sequence). CDR3 length equals 15 residues. This CDR3 reads CASTLGGSSGNTIYF. CDR3 sequence (DNA): TGTGCCAGTACCCTCGGGGGATCTTCTGGAAACACCATATATTTT.

This clonotype occurred many times. CDR3 DNA: TGCAGCGTGGAGGACCTCTATGGCTACACCTTC. Translation: CSVEDLYGYTF. The J gene is TRBJ1-2, the V gene TRBV29-1, with D unresolved. V dropped 6 bases and J dropped 4 bases, with 9 bases sitting between them. The CDR3 consists of 11 residues. Germline V gene sequence: CDR1 SQVTM, CDR2 ANQGSEA.

V usage is TRBV30 and J usage is TRBJ2-1; 10 positions agree with TRBD2. Germline V gene data show CDR1 as GTSNPN and CDR2 as SVGIG (reference sequence). V was clipped by 2 bases and J by 7 bases; unmatched bases: 8. The length of the CDR3 is 15 residues. The DNA for the CDR3 is TGTGCCTGGAGTACCGGGACTAGCGTTAATAATGAGCAGTTCTTC. Translating gives CAWSTGTSVNNEQFF.

This clonotype has ten or more counts. This sequence joins TRBV5-1 and TRBJ1-2; the D gene is possibly TRBD1 (5 bases). The CDR3 runs to 17 residues. V was cut by 0 bases and J by 0 bases, with 15 bases left in between. Germline V gene lookup returns CDR1 SGHRS and CDR2 YFSETQ. The CDR3 region is CASSLAPSPTANYGYTF. CDR3 sequence (DNA): TGCGCCAGCAGCTTGGCTCCGTCGCCGACAGCTAACTATGGCTACACCTTC.

This clonotype has ten or more counts. The J gene is TRBJ1-1, the V gene TRBV13, with 9 bases aligning to TRBD1. V lost 3 bases and J lost 7; bases outside the gene matches: 12. This CDR3 is 16 amino acids long. Germline CDR1 is PRHDT and CDR2 is FYEKMQ (reference sequence). CDR3 residues: CASSFPSGDRVVEAFF. In DNA form, the CDR3 reads TGTGCCAGCAGCTTTCCGTCTGGGGACAGGGTTGTTGAAGCTTTCTTT.

The chain joins TRBV5-4 to TRBJ1-1; 8 nucleotides line up with TRBD1. With 4 bases clipped from V and 2 bases from J, the junction kept 7 bases outside the gene matches. CDR3 length: 15 residues. CDR1 SGHNT and CDR2 YYREEE come from the germline V gene (reference sequence). For the CDR3, the DNA is TGTGCCAGCAGCACCTGGACAGGGAGTAACACTGAAGCTTTCTTT. Translated, it gives CASSTWTGSNTEAFF.

This clonotype appeared many times. The chain combines TRBV5-1 with TRBJ2-1; 8 bases are shared with TRBD2. CDR1 and CDR2 from the germline V gene are SGHRS and YFSETQ. The CDR3 consists of 14 residues. V was clipped by 4 bases and J by 6 bases; unmatched bases: 6. CDR3 residues: CASSTGLVFNEQFF. CDR3 sequence (DNA): TGCGCCAGCAGCACGGGACTAGTTTTCAATGAGCAGTTCTTC.

This clonotype was observed many times. The chain joins TRBV13 to TRBJ1-4; 11 nucleotides align to TRBD1. V lost 1 base to trimming and J lost 8 bases; unmatched junction nucleotides: 3. Per germline, CDR1 PRHDT and CDR2 FYEKMQ (reference sequence). The CDR3 runs to 15 residues. Here the CDR3 reads CASSLDRDRGEKLFF. The CDR3 DNA reads as TGTGCCAGCAGCTTAGACCGGGACAGGGGGGAAAAACTGTTTTTT.

Here the CDR3 reads CASRPRGNTEAFF. The CDR3 nucleotides are TGTGCCAGCAGGCCTAGAGGGAACACTGAAGCTTTCTTT. This chain connects TRBV19 to TRBJ1-1; D is unresolved. This CDR3 contains 13 residues. Germline CDR1 is LNHDA and CDR2 is SQIVND (reference sequence). V was shortened by 9 bases and J by 1 base, with 12 bases between the two germline ends.

This clonotype was counted many times. V is TRBV24-1 and J is TRBJ2-3; D remains ambiguous. V was cut by 2 bases and J by 2 bases, with 10 bases left in between. The CDR3 consists of 15 residues. In germline, CDR1 is KGHDR, CDR2 SFDVKD. This chain's CDR3 is CATSDSEEYTDTQYF. The DNA of the CDR3 is TGTGCCACCAGTGATTCCGAGGAGTACACAGATACGCAGTATTTT.

V and J are TRBV5-4 and TRBJ1-2; D gene ambiguous. The germline gives CDR1 SGHNT, CDR2 YYREEE (reference sequence). The V end lost 3 bases, the J end lost 7 bases, and 16 bases lay between the germline ends. The CDR3 covers 14 residues. The CDR3: CASSSATQWGGYTF. The CDR3 DNA is TGTGCCAGCAGCTCAGCCACCCAATGGGGTGGCTACACCTTC.

At least ten counts were recorded for this clonotype. This chain connects TRBV6-5 to TRBJ1-2; D not certain. CDR3 length equals 15 residues. The germline V gene has CDR1 MNHEY and CDR2 SVGAGI. V lost 4 bases and J 2 bases, leaving 14 bases between the germline ends. CDR3 sequence: CASSSEYRRNYGYTF. The DNA for the CDR3 is TGTGCCAGCAGTTCCGAGTATCGCCGAAACTATGGCTACACCTTC.

V gene TRBV18 combines with J gene TRBJ1-5; the D gene is possibly TRBD1 (6 bases). The CDR3 contains 16 residues. The germline V gene encodes CDR1 KGHSH and CDR2 LQKENI. V shed 0 bases and J shed 6 bases, with 15 bases lying between them. The CDR3 DNA follows: TGTGCCAGCTCACCACCAACCGGGACACGCGGTCAGCCCCAGCATTTT. Protein sequence: CASSPPTGTRGQPQHF.

This clonotype showed up many times. The chain has TRBV2 and TRBJ1-5; D may be TRBD1 (6 bases). The CDR3 is made up of 15 amino acids. Germline lookup yields CDR1 SNHLY and CDR2 FYNNEI. The V and J ends lost 8 bases and 0 bases respectively, with 14 bases between them. In DNA, the CDR3 is TGTGCCAGCGAACAGGGCTCATATAGCAATCAGCCCCAGCATTTT. Its protein is CASEQGSYSNQPQHF. The variable domain in full, with the rest retrieved from reference TRBV2 and TRBJ1-5, is EPEVTQTPSHQVTQMGQEVILRCVPISNHLYFYWYRQILGQKVEFLVSFYNNEISEKSEIFDDQFSVERPDGSNFTLKIRSTKLEDSAMYFCASEQGSYSNQPQHFGDGTRLSIL.

The J gene is TRBJ2-1, the V gene TRBV5-1, with D unclear. Germline-derived CDR1 and CDR2 are SGHRS and YFSETQ. The CDR3 has 15 amino acids. Trimming left V 4 bases short and J 5 bases short, with 16 bases between. The CDR3 loop is CASSDGWPNDNEQFF. The DNA of the CDR3 is TGCGCCAGCAGCGATGGTTGGCCAAACGACAATGAGCAGTTCTTC.

This clonotype was seen repeatedly, ten times or more. The J gene is TRBJ1-2, the V gene TRBV5-1, with TRBD1 as a possible D gene (6 bases). Germline assignment: CDR1 SGHRS and CDR2 YFSETQ. The CDR3 is made up of 13 amino acids. The V and J ends lost 0 bases and 8 bases respectively, with 11 bases between them. The CDR3 sequence: CASSLVRGTGYTF. CDR3 DNA sequence: TGCGCCAGCAGCTTGGTCAGGGGTACCGGCTACACCTTC.

This clonotype appeared many times. The J gene is TRBJ2-7, the V gene TRBV7-9; perhaps TRBD1 as D (5 bases). There are 15 residues in the CDR3. V was pared by 2 bases and J by 0 bases, with 11 bases between. Germline lookup yields CDR1 SEHNR and CDR2 FQNEAQ (reference sequence). The CDR3 reads CASSLNSGNSYEQYF. For the CDR3, the DNA is TGTGCCAGCAGCTTAAATTCAGGGAACTCCTACGAGCAGTACTTC.

This clonotype was seen many times. The CDR3 DNA is TGTGCCAGTACCCCGGGGGGGGAGGGCAATCAGCCCCAGCATTTT. This translates into CASTPGGEGNQPQHF. V usage is TRBV19 and J usage is TRBJ1-5, with D perhaps matching TRBD1 (5 bases). The length of the CDR3 is 15 residues. CDR1 LNHDA and CDR2 SQIVND come from the germline V gene (reference sequence). With 7 bases removed from V and 2 bases from J, the gap between germline ends came to 15 bases. The full variable domain, rest sourced from reference TRBV19 and TRBJ1-5, is DGGITQSPKYLFRKEGQNVTLSCEQNLNHDAMYWYRQDPGQGLRLIYYSQIVNDFQKGDIAEGYSVSREKKESFPLTVTSAQKNPTAFYLCASTPGGEGNQPQHFGDGTRLSIL.

The chain combines TRBV18 with TRBJ2-1, with D possibly matching TRBD2 (6 bases). In germline, CDR1 is KGHSH, CDR2 LQKENI. The CDR3 loop spans 16 amino acids. V was pared by 6 bases and J by 4 bases, with 19 bases between. The CDR3 coding sequence is TGTGCCAGCTCTCCCATGCCGGGACTGATTTACAATGAGCAGTTCTTC. This codes for CASSPMPGLIYNEQFF.

This clonotype was seen a handful of times. This may be a read error, as it is one base from a much larger clone. The chain is built from TRBV5-1 and TRBJ1-1; 7 bases align to TRBD1. CDR1 is SGHRS, CDR2 YFSETQ, per germline. The CDR3 has 13 residues. The CDR3 DNA follows: TGCGCCAGCAGCTTGCCACCTCAGGGGGAAGCTTCCTTT. It encodes CASSLPPQGEASF.

Note on this clonotype: Being one base from a much bigger clone, this may be a read error. The CDR3 nucleotides read TGTGCCAGCATCCCACAGGGTACCCCAACACCCCTCCGCTTT. Its translation: CASIPQGTPTPLRF. The rearrangement joins TRBV2 to TRBJ1-6; D is perhaps TRBD1 (6 bases). This CDR3 region has 14 residues. The germline gives CDR1 SNHLY, CDR2 FYNNEI. The full variable domain, completed using reference TRBV2 and TRBJ1-6, is EPEVTQTPSHQVTQMGQEVILRCVPISNHLYFYWYRQILGQKVEFLVSFYNNEISEKSEIFDDQFSVERPDGSNFTLKIRSTKLEDSAMYFCASIPQGTPTPLRFGNGTRLTVT.

This clonotype came up many times. The chain has TRBV18 and TRBJ1-2, with D possibly TRBD1 on 5 matching bases. Per the germline V gene, CDR1 is KGHSH and CDR2 is LQKENI. With 3 bases removed from V and 6 bases from J, the gap between germline ends came to 14 bases. This CDR3 is built from 14 residues. The CDR3 region is CASSPPTRVHGYTF. CDR3 DNA sequence: TGTGCCAGCTCACCTCCTACCAGGGTACATGGCTACACCTTC.

The gene calls are TRBV5-1 and TRBJ2-1; TRBD2 aligns across 12 bases. CDR1 is SGHRS, CDR2 YFSETQ, per germline. V lost 4 bases to trimming and J lost 9 bases; unmatched junction nucleotides: 14. The CDR3 spans 17 residues. Written as DNA, the CDR3 is TGCGCCAGCAGCGTCCTCCCGCTAGCGGGGGGGCTTGGTGAGCAGTTCTTC. This translates into CASSVLPLAGGLGEQFF.

This clonotype was detected many times. V usage is TRBV18 and J usage is TRBJ1-6; 9 bases agree with TRBD1. This CDR3 contains 18 residues. Germline V gives CDR1 KGHSH, CDR2 LQKENI. J lost 6 bases, V lost 5 bases, and 14 bases had no gene match. As DNA, the CDR3 is TGTGCCAGCTCAACCCTTCCGGGACAGGGTAAATCTAATTCACCCCTCCACTTT. Amino acid sequence: CASSTLPGQGKSNSPLHF.

In this sample, this clonotype turned up many times. The CDR3 nucleotides read TGTGCCAGCAGCGTAAGGACTAGATCAGATACGCAGTATTTT. The encoded protein is CASSVRTRSDTQYF. The chain carries TRBV9 and TRBJ2-3; TRBD2 matches 7 bases. V trimming: 1 base; J trimming: 4 bases; junction bases outside the gene matches: 3. CDR3 length equals 14 residues. Germline loops: CDR1 SGDLS, CDR2 YYNGEE.

This clonotype has at least ten counts. The V call is TRBV7-8, the J call TRBJ1-5; 8 bases agree with TRBD1. With V trimmed by 0 bases and J by 2 bases, 6 bases remained unmatched. The germline V gene has CDR1 SGHVS and CDR2 FQNEAQ. The CDR3 extends over 17 amino acids. The CDR3 nucleotides read TGTGCCAGCAGCTTAGCTCTCAGGGGGCGAGGCAATCAGCCCCAGCATTTT. This translates into CASSLALRGRGNQPQHF.

This clonotype was observed at least ten times. The chain uses TRBV6-2 or TRBV6-3 and TRBJ2-3, with unresolved D. The V end lost 10 bases, the J end lost 0 bases, and 11 bases lay between the germline ends. The CDR3 is made up of 13 amino acids. CDR1 and CDR2 from the germline V gene are MNHEY and SVGEGT. The CDR3 loop reads CATRASSTDTQYF. CDR3 in DNA: TGTGCCACTAGGGCCTCTAGCACAGATACGCAGTATTTT.

The chain has TRBV19 and TRBJ1-3; no reliable D call. Trimming left V 1 base short and J 0 bases short, with 13 bases between. The V gene's germline CDR1 is LNHDA and CDR2 SQIVND (reference sequence). The CDR3 is 17 residues long. The CDR3 DNA sequence: TGTGCCAGTAGTATAGGAAGTATCCGGGGCTCTGGAAACACCATATATTTT. Encoded protein: CASSIGSIRGSGNTIYF.

The sample holds many counts of this clonotype. The CDR3 spells CSALQGRSYEQYF. The CDR3 nucleotides are TGCAGTGCGCTACAGGGACGCTCCTACGAGCAGTACTTC. The chain employs TRBV20-1 and TRBJ2-7, with D possibly being TRBD1 (6 bases). CDR1 is DFQATT, CDR2 SNEGSKA, per germline (reference sequence). The V end was cut by 6 bases, the J end by 0 bases, with 12 bases between. This CDR3 is 13 amino acids long.

This clonotype was recorded many times. The chain carries TRBV27 and TRBJ2-1; no firm D call. CDR1 is MNHEY, CDR2 SMNVEV, per germline (reference sequence). The CDR3 loop spans 13 amino acids. Between the trimmed V and J ends, which lost 2 bases and 11 bases, there was a span of 13 bases. The CDR3 DNA sequence: TGTGCCAGCAGTTTAACCCCGGGCGCCAAGCAGTTCTTC. Residues: CASSLTPGAKQFF.